The rows below give T cell receptor beta chains drawn from one sample of a study of fetal regulatory T cell absence and autoimmunity. TCRdb's copy holds only in-frame clones and misses some; the assay was immunoSEQ multiplex PCR. The table lists 95,000 or so clones, about 78% of them singletons, with 2% in the top ten. The specimen sequenced was pancreas tissue. These receptors originate from a male donor with IPEX syndrome. Each CDR3 is given with its conserved first and last residue. The order of the fields is D gene, V gene, clone size, J gene, CDR3 protein, CDR3 DNA. D genes are given only for firm matches. Clone size, where shown, is once, few, many, or a class for clones that have expanded.

NA,TRBV2,NA,TRBJ1-5,CASSYRVNQPQHF,TGTGCCAGCAGTTACAGGGTCAATCAGCCCCAGCATTTT
TRBD1,TRBV6-5,NA,TRBJ2-3,CASSLQGMGFDTQYF,TGTGCCAGCAGCCTACAGGGGATGGGTTTCGATACGCAGTATTTT
NA,TRBV6-6,NA,TRBJ1-5,CASRNPGDNQPQHF,TGTGCCAGCAGGAACCCCGGGGACAATCAGCCCCAGCATTTT
NA,TRBV6-5,few,TRBJ2-5,CASSLSWVEAQYF,TGTGCCAGCAGCCTAAGCTGGGTCGAGGCCCAGTACTTC
TRBD1,TRBV5-8,NA,TRBJ1-5,CASSSGQGPYQPQHF,TGTGCCAGCAGCTCGGGACAGGGGCCCTACCAGCCCCAGCATTTT
NA,TRBV25-1,NA,TRBJ1-5,CASSEPGKTDQPQHF,TGTGCCAGCAGTGAACCCGGGAAGACGGATCAGCCCCAGCATTTT
TRBD1,TRBV15,NA,TRBJ2-5,CATCTGQGAGDQYF,TGTGCCACCTGTACGGGACAGGGGGCTGGTGACCAGTACTTC
NA,TRBV7-2,NA,TRBJ1-1,CASSLEGLNTEAFF,TGTGCCAGCAGCTTAGAGGGGTTGAACACTGAAGCTTTCTTT
TRBD1,TRBV4-3,NA,TRBJ2-7,CASSHGQGSYEQYF,TGCGCCAGCAGCCATGGACAGGGATCCTACGAGCAGTACTTC
TRBD1,TRBV5-6,NA,TRBJ1-5,CASSLRQGTDGRPQHF,TGTGCCAGCAGCTTGCGACAGGGTACGGATGGTCGGCCCCAGCATTTT
NA,TRBV6-1,NA,TRBJ2-3,CASRLDRDYTDTQYF,TGTGCCAGCAGATTAGACAGGGACTACACAGATACGCAGTATTTT
TRBD1,TRBV6-6,NA,TRBJ1-2,CASSASGTGGYGYTF,TGTGCCAGCTCAGCGTCTGGGACAGGGGGCTATGGCTACACCTTC
NA,TRBV19,NA,TRBJ1-2,CASSPGGYGYTF,TGTGCCAGTAGTCCGGGCGGCTATGGCTACACCTTC
TRBD2,TRBV5-4,NA,TRBJ2-1,CASSSTSGVYNEQFF,TGTGCCAGCAGTTCGACTAGCGGGGTCTACAATGAGCAGTTCTTC
TRBD1,TRBV6-1,NA,TRBJ2-7,CASRITGAEQYF,TGTGCCAGCAGGATCACAGGGGCCGAGCAGTACTTC
NA,TRBV9,NA,TRBJ1-3,CASSVYQGGNTIYF,TGTGCCAGCAGCGTTTACCAGGGTGGAAACACCATATATTTT
NA,TRBV12-5,NA,TRBJ2-2,CASGLTPRQITGELFF,TGTGCTAGTGGTTTGACTCCGCGACAAATCACCGGGGAGCTGTTTTTT
TRBD2,TRBV4-2,NA,TRBJ2-7,CASSEGGSGGRYEQYF,TGTGCCAGCAGCGAAGGGGGTAGCGGGGGGAGGTACGAGCAGTACTTC
NA,TRBV2,NA,TRBJ1-2,CASRGRGYTF,TGTGCCAGCAGGGGGCGGGGCTACACCTTC
TRBD2,TRBV6-5,NA,TRBJ2-1,CASSLTSGAYNEQFF,TGTGCCAGCAGTTTGACTAGCGGGGCCTACAATGAGCAGTTCTTC
TRBD2,TRBV6-1,NA,TRBJ2-1,CASSGRTSVSYNEQFF,TGTGCCAGCAGTGGTAGGACTAGCGTTTCCTACAATGAGCAGTTCTTC
TRBD1,TRBV28,NA,TRBJ1-1,CASSFRTGGVEAFF,TGTGCCAGCAGTTTCCGGACAGGGGGAGTTGAAGCTTTCTTT
NA,TRBV7-9,NA,TRBJ1-1,CASSLARANTEAFF,TGTGCCAGCAGCTTAGCAAGGGCGAACACTGAAGCTTTCTTT
NA,TRBV2,NA,TRBJ2-7,CASKSYEQYF,TGTGCCAGCAAGTCCTACGAGCAGTACTTC